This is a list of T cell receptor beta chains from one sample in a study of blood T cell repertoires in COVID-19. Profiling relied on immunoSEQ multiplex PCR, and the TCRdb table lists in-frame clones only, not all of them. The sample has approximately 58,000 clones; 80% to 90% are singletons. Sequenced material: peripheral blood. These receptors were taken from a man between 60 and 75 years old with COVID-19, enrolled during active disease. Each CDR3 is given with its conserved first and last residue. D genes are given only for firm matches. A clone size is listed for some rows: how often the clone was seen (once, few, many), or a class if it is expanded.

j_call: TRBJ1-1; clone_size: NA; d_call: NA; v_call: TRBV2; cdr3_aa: CASREGITEAFF; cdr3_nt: TGTGCCTCCAGGGAGGGGATCACTGAAGCTTTCTTT
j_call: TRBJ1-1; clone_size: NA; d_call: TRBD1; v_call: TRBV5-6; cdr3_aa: CASSSGQGRTNTEAFF; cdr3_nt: TGTGCCAGCAGCTCTGGACAGGGGCGGACGAACACTGAAGCTTTCTTT
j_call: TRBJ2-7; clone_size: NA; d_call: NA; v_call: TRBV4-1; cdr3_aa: CASSQEWSADYEQYF; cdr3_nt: TGCGCCAGCAGCCAAGAATGGAGTGCCGACTACGAGCAGTACTTC
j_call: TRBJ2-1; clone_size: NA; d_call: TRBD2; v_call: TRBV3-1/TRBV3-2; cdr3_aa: CASSQDPRTSGKSYNEQFF; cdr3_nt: TGTGCCAGCAGCCAAGATCCGAGGACTAGCGGGAAATCCTACAATGAGCAGTTCTTC
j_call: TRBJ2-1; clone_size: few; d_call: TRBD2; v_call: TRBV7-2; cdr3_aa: CASSLSLRLAGPSYNEQFF; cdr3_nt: TGTGCCAGCAGCTTATCGCTTAGGCTAGCGGGACCCTCCTACAATGAGCAGTTCTTC
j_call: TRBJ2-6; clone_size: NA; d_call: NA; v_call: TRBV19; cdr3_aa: CASSARISGANVLTF; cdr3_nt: TGTGCCAGTAGTGCCAGGATTTCTGGGGCCAACGTCCTGACTTTC
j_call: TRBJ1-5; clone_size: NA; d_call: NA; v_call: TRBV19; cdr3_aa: CASSIDPRYAQPQHF; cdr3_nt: TGTGCCAGTAGTATAGATCCCCGGTACGCACAGCCCCAGCATTTT
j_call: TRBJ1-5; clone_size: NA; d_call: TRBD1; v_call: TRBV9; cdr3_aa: CASSVVGQGFNSNQPQHF; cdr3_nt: TGTGCCAGCAGCGTAGTGGGACAGGGTTTTAATAGCAATCAGCCCCAGCATTTT
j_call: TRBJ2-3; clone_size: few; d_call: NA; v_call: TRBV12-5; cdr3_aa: CASVSAGTDTQYF; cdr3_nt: TGTGCTAGTGTGAGTGCGGGCACCGATACGCAGTATTTT
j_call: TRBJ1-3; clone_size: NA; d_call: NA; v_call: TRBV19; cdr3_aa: CASSITGGNTIYF; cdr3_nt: TGTGCCAGTAGTATTACAGGGGGAAACACCATATATTTT
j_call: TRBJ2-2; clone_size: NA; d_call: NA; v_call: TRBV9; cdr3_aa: CASSPPSSNTGELFF; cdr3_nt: TGTGCCAGCAGCCCCCCGAGCTCGAACACCGGGGAGCTGTTTTTT
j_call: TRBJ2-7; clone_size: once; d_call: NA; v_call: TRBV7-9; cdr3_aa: CASSLGFGSYEQYF; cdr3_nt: TGTGCCAGCAGCTTAGGGTTCGGGTCCTACGAGCAGTACTTC
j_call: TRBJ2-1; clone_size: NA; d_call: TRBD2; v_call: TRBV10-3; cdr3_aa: CAISVLRGASGDEQFF; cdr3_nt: TGTGCCATCAGCGTGCTGCGGGGGGCCTCGGGCGATGAGCAGTTCTTC
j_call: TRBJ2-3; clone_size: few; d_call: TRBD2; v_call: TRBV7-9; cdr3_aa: CASSLNVRTSGGTDTQYF; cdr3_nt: TGTGCCAGCAGCTTAAACGTGAGGACTAGCGGGGGCACAGATACGCAGTATTTT
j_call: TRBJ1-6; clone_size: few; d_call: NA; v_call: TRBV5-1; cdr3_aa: CASSLDGHYNSPLHF; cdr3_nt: TGCGCCAGCAGCTTGGACGGACACTATAATTCACCCCTCCACTTT
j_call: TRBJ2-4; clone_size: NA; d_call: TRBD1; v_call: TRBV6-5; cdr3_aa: CASNDRENIQYF; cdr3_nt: TGTGCCAGCAACGACAGGGAGAACATTCAGTACTTC
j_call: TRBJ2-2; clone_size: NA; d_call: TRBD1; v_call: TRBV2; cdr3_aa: CASRGQGAGTGELFF; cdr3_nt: TGTGCCAGCAGAGGACAGGGGGCGGGCACCGGGGAGCTGTTTTTT
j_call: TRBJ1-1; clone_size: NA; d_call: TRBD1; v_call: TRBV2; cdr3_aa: CASSEGQGGNTEAFF; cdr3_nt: TGTGCCAGCAGTGAGGGACAGGGGGGGAACACTGAAGCTTTCTTT
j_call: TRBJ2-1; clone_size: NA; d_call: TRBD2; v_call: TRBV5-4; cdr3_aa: CASSFGLAGGPGRNEQFF; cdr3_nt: TGTGCCAGCAGCTTCGGACTAGCGGGAGGGCCCGGACGCAATGAGCAGTTCTTC
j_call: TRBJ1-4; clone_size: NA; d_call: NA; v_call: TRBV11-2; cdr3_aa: CASSSPSSELFF; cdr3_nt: TGTGCCAGCAGCTCCCCGTCCTCTGAACTGTTTTTT
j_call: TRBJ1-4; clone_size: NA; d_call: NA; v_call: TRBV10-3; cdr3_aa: CAISESSTANEKLFF; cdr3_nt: TGTGCCATCAGTGAGTCGTCGACAGCTAATGAAAAACTGTTTTTT
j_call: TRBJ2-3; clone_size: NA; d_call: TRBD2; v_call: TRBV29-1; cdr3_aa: CSVDWQGGADTQYF; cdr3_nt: TGCAGCGTTGATTGGCAGGGAGGGGCAGATACGCAGTATTTT
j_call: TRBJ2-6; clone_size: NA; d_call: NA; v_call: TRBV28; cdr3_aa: CASSSYGSGANVLTF; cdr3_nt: TGTGCCAGCAGTTCTTACGGCTCTGGGGCCAACGTCCTGACTTTC
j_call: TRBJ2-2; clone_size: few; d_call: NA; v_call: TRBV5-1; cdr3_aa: CASSPGEGTGELFF; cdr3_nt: TGCGCCAGCAGCCCAGGAGAGGGTACCGGGGAGCTGTTTTTT
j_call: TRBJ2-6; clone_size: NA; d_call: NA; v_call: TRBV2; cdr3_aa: CASSERRSGANVLTF; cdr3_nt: TGTGCCAGCAGTGAAAGGAGGTCGGGGGCCAACGTCCTGACTTTC
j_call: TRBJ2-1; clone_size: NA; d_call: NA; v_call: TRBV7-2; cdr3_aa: CASSPTYVNEQFF; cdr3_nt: TGTGCCAGCAGCCCCACATATGTTAATGAGCAGTTCTTC
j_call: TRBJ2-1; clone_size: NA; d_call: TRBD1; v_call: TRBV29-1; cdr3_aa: CSASRGTGPDEQFF; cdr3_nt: TGCAGCGCCAGCAGGGGGACAGGGCCCGATGAGCAGTTCTTC
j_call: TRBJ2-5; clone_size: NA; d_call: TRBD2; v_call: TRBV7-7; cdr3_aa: CASTQNSGEGETQYF; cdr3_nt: TGTGCTAGCACCCAGAACAGCGGGGAAGGGGAGACCCAGTACTTC
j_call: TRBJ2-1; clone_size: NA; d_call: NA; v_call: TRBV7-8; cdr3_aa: CASGLSSGLNEQFF; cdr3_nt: TGTGCCAGCGGCCTAAGTTCGGGATTGAATGAGCAGTTCTTC
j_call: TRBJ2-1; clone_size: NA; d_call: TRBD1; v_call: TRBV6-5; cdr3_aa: CASSYSRGPGNEQFF; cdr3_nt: TGTGCCAGCAGTTACTCTAGGGGGCCTGGCAATGAGCAGTTCTTC
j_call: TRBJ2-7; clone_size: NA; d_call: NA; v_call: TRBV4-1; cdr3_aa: CASSQGDEQYF; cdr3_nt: TGCGCCAGCAGCCAAGGAGACGAGCAGTACTTC
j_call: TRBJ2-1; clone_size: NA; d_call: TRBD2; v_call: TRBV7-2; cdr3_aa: CASSSYPGLAGLEQFF; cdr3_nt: TGTGCCAGCAGCTCGTACCCGGGACTAGCGGGCCTTGAGCAGTTCTTC
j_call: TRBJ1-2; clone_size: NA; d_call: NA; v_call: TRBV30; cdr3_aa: CAWSVLGSAGGYTF; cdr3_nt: TGTGCCTGGAGTGTACTCGGCAGTGCGGGTGGCTACACCTTC
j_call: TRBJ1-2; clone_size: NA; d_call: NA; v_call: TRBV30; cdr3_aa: CAWGNEGALFYGYTF; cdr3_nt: TGTGCCTGGGGCAACGAAGGGGCCCTATTCTATGGCTACACCTTC
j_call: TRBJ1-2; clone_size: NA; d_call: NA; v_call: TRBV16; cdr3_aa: CASSQSTGLAYGYTF; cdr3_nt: TGTGCCAGCAGCCAATCCACAGGATTGGCTTATGGCTACACCTTC
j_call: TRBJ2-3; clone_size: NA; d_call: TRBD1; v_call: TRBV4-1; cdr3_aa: CASSQDPDRGWSDTQYF; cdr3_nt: TGCGCCAGCAGCCAAGATCCGGACAGGGGATGGTCAGATACGCAGTATTTT
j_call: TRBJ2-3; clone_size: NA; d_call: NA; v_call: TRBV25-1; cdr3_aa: CASSYYGAPRDTQYF; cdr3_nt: TGTGCCAGCAGTTACTATGGCGCCCCGAGGGATACGCAGTATTTT